Listed here is a single T cell receptor (beta chain). A single record per CDR3 protein comes from TCRdb applying MiXCR to the 5' RACE reads. The table lists 600,000 to 800,000 distinct CDR3 sequences, 20% to 25% of them singletons. The data originate from a study of identical twins. The V and J ends lost 4 bases and 2 bases respectively, with 10 bases between them. Germline CDR1 is SGHRS and CDR2 is YFSETQ. The CDR3 spans 13 residues. The same data also went into a second study, on T cells expressing NK-cell markers.

The sequence came from a woman between 18 and 30 years old in good health. Material for sequencing was PBMCs. The chain couples TRBV5-1 to TRBJ2-7; D remains unclear. The CDR3 DNA reads TGCGCCAGCAGCCAACTTTCCCCCTACGAGCAGTACTTC. It encodes CASSQLSPYEQYF.